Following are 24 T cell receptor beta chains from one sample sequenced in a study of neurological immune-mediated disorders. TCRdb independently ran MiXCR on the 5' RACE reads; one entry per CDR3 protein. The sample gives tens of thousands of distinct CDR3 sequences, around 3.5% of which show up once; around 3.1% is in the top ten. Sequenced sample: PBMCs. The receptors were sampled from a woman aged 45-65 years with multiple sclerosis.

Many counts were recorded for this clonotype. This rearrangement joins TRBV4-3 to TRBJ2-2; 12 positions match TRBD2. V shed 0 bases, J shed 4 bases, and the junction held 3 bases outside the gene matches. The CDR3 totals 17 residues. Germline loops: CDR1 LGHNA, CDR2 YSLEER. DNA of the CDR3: TGCGCCAGCAGCCAAGACCCTAGCGGGGGGGTCACCGGGGAGCTGTTTTTT. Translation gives CASSQDPSGGVTGELFF.

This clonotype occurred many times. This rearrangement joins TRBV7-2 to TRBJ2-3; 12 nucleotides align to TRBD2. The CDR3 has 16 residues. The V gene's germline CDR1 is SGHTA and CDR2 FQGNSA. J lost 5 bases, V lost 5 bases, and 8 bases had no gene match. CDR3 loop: CASSPYPTSGGDTQYF. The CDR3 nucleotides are TGTGCCAGCAGCCCATATCCGACTAGCGGGGGAGATACGCAGTATTTT.

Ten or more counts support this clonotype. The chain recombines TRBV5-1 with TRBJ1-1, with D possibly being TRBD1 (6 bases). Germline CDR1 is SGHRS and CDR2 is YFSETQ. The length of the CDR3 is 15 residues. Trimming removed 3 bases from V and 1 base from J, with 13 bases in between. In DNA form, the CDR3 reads TGCGCCAGCAGCTCAACACGGGGGCGGAACACTGAAGCTTTCTTT. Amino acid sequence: CASSSTRGRNTEAFF.

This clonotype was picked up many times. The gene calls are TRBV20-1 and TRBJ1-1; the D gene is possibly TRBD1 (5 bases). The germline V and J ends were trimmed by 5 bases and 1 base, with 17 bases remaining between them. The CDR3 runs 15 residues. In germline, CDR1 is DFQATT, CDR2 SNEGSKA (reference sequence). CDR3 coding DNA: TGCAGTGCTGTGACCCGCCGGACACCGAACACTGAAGCTTTCTTT. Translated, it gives CSAVTRRTPNTEAFF.

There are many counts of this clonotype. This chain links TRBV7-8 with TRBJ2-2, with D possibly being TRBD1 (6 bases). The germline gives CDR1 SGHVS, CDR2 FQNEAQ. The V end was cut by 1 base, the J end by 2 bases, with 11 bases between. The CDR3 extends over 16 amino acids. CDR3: CASSLVGTPNTGELFF. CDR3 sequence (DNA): TGTGCCAGCAGCTTAGTCGGGACACCAAACACCGGGGAGCTGTTTTTT.

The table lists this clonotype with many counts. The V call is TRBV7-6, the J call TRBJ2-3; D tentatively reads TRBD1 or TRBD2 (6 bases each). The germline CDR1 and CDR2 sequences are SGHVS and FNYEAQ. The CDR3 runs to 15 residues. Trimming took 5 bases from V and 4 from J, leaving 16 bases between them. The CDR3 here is CASSPEWRGSDTQYF. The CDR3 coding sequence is TGTGCCAGCAGCCCGGAATGGAGGGGGTCAGATACGCAGTATTTT. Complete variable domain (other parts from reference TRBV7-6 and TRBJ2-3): GAGVSQSPRYKVTKRGQDVALRCDPISGHVSLYWYRQALGQGPEFLTYFNYEAQQDKSGLPNDRFSAERPEGSISTLTIQRTEQRDSAMYRCASSPEWRGSDTQYFGPGTRLTVL.

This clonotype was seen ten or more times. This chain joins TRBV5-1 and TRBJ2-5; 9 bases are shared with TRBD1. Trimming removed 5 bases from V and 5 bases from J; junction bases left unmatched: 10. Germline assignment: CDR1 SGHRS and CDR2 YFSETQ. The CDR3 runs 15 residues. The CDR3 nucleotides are TGCGCCAGCAGTTTAACAGGGGGCGCGATGGAGACCCAGTACTTC. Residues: CASSLTGGAMETQYF.

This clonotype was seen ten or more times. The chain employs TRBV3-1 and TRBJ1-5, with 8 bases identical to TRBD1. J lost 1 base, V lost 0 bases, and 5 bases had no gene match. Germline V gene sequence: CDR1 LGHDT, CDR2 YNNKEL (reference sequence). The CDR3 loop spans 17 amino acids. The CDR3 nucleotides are TGTGCCAGCAGCCAAGAAGGACAGGGAAGGAGCAATCAGCCCCAGCATTTT. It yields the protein CASSQEGQGRSNQPQHF.

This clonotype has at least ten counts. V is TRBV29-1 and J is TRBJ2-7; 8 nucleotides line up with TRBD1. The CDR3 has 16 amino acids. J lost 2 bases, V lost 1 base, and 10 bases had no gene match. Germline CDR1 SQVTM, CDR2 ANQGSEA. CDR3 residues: CSVEGRRLQGAYEQYF. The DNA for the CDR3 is TGCAGCGTTGAAGGGCGGAGGTTACAGGGGGCCTACGAGCAGTACTTC.

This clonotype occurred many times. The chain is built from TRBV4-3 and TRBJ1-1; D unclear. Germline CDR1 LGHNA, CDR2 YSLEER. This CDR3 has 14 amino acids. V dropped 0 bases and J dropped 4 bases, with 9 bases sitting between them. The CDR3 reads CASSQDLIGTEAFF. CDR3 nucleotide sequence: TGCGCCAGCAGCCAAGATCTCATCGGCACTGAAGCTTTCTTT.

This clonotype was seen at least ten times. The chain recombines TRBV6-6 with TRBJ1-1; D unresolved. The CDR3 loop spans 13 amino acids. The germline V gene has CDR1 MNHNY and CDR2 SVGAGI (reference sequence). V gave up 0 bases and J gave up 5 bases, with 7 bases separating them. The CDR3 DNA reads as TGTGCCAGCAGTTACTCGGGTTTAACTGAAGCTTTCTTT. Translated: CASSYSGLTEAFF.

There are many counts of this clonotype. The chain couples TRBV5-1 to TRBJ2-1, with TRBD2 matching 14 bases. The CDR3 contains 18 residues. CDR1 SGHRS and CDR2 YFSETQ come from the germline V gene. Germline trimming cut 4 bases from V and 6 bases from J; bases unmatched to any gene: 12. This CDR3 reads CASSLRSTGTSGGNEQFF. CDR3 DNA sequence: TGCGCCAGCAGCCTCCGATCCACCGGGACTAGCGGGGGCAATGAGCAGTTCTTC.

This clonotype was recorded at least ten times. The CDR3 is CASSFLEGSAFF. In DNA form, the CDR3 reads TGCGCCAGCAGCTTTTTGGAGGGGTCCGCTTTCTTT. This sequence joins TRBV5-1 and TRBJ1-1; TRBD1 is a possible D gene (5 bases). The CDR3 runs 12 residues. V lost 2 bases, J lost 11 bases, and 13 bases lay in between. CDR1 is SGHRS, CDR2 YFSETQ, per germline.

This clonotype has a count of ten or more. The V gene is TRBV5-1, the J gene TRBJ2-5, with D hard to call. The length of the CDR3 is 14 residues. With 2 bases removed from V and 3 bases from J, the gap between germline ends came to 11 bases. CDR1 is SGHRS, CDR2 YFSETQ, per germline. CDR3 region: CASSLPGGEETQYF. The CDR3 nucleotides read TGCGCCAGCAGCTTACCAGGCGGAGAAGAGACCCAGTACTTC. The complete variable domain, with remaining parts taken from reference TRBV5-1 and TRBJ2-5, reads KAGVTQTPRYLIKTRGQQVTLSCSPISGHRSVSWYQQTPGQGLQFLFEYFSETQRNKGNFPGRFSGRQFSNSRSEMNVSTLELGDSALYLCASSLPGGEETQYFGPGTRLLVL.

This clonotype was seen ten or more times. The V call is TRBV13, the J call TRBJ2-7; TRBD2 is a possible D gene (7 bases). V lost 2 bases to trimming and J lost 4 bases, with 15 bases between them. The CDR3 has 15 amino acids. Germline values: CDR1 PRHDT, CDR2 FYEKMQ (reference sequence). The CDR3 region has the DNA TGTGCCAGCAGCTTAAGGGGGGGCAAAAAGTACGAGCAGTACTTC. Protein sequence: CASSLRGGKKYEQYF.

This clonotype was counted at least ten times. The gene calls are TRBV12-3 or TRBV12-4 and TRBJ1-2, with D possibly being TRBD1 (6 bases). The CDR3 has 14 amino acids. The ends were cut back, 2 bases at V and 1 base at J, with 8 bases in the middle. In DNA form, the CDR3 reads TGTGCCAGCAGTTTAAGGACAGATAACTATGGCTACACCTTC. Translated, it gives CASSLRTDNYGYTF.

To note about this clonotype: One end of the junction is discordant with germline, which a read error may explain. Here the CDR3 DNA reads TGTGCCACCAGCAGAGACCCTGGGGGGCATAAGACCCAGAATTTT. Translating gives CATSRDPGGHKTQNF. The rearrangement joins TRBV15 to TRBJ1-5; weak D call: TRBD1 (6 bases). CDR1 is LNHNV, CDR2 YYDKDF, per germline (reference sequence). The CDR3 covers 15 residues.

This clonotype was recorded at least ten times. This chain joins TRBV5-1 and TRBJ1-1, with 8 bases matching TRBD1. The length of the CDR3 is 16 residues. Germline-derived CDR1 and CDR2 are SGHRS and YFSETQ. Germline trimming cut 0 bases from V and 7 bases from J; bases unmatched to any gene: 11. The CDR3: CASSLDRGSHRFEAFF. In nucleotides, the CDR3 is TGCGCCAGCAGCTTGGACAGGGGGTCTCATCGATTTGAAGCTTTCTTT.

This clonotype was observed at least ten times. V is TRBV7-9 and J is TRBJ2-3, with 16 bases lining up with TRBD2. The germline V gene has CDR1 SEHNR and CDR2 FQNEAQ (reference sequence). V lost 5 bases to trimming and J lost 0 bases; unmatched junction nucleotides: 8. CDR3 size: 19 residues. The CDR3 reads CASSGRGLAGGSSTDTQYF. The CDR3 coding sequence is TGTGCCAGCAGCGGCCGGGGACTAGCGGGGGGGTCCAGCACAGATACGCAGTATTTT.

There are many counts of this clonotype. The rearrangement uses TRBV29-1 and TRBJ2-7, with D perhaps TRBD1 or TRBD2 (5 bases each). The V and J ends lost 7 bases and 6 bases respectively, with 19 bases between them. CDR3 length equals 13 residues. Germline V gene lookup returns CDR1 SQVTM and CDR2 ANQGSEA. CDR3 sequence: CSAWDRLGFEQYF. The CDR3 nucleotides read TGCAGCGCCTGGGACCGTTTAGGATTCGAGCAGTACTTC.

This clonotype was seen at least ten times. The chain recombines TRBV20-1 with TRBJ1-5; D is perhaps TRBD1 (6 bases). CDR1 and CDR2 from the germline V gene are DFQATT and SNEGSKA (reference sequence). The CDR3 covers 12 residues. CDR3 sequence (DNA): TGCAGCAGAGGGGGTAACAATCAGCCCCAGCATTTT. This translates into CSRGGNNQPQHF.

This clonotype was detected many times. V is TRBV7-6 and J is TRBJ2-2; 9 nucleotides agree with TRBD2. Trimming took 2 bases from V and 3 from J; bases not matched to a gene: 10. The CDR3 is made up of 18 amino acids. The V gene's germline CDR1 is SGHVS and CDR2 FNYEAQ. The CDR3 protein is CASSLKIAGAAHTGELFF. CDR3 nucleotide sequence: TGTGCCAGCAGCTTAAAGATAGCGGGGGCGGCTCACACCGGGGAGCTGTTTTTT.

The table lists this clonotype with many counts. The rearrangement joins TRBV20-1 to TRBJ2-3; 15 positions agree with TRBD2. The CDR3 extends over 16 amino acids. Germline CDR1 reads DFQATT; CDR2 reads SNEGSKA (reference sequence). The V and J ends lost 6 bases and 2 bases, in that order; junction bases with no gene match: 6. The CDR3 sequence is CSARGLAGGHTDTQYF. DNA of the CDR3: TGCAGTGCCCGGGGACTAGCGGGGGGCCACACAGATACGCAGTATTTT.

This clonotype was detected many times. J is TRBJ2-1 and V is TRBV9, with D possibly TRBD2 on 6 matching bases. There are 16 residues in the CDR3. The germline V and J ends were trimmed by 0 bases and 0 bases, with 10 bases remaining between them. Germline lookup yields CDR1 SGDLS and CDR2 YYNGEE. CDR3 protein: CASSVGLTSSYNEQFF. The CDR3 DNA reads TGTGCCAGCAGCGTAGGGTTGACTAGCTCCTACAATGAGCAGTTCTTC. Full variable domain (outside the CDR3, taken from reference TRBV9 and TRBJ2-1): DSGVTQTPKHLITATGQRVTLRCSPRSGDLSVYWYQQSLDQGLQFLIQYYNGEERAKGNILERFSAQQFPDLHSELNLSSLELGDSALYFCASSVGLTSSYNEQFFGPGTRLTVL.